The 24 T cell receptor beta chains given below trace back to one sample, sequenced in a study of T cells in narcolepsy (dated by TCRdb to 2017 to 2018). The library relied on the immunoSEQ multiplex PCR assay. In TCRdb, the immuneACCESS table is reduced to in-frame sequences with V and J assigned. These tables do not hold every clone; where another copy was compared, an unresolved V gene accounts for under half, and the others remain unexplained. The sample table records approximately 30,000 clones; approximately 80% of these occur just once. Around 3.7% of the sample rests with the top ten. The sequencing sample was made of CD45RA- memory CD4+ T cells from PBMCs. In light of the paper, this sample's cell subset or site label describes: memory T cells sorted ex vivo from peripheral blood. The receptors derive from a human donor with narcolepsy.

This chain links TRBV6-5 with TRBJ2-3, with D perhaps matching TRBD1 or TRBD2 (6 bases each). Germline V gene lookup returns CDR1 MNHEY and CDR2 SVGAGI. Between the trimmed V and J ends, which lost 2 bases and 5 bases, there was a span of 14 bases. This CDR3 contains 15 residues. The CDR3 coding sequence is TGTGCCAGCAGTTACGGGGGGCGCAAGGGAGATACGCAGTATTTT. Translated, it gives CASSYGGRKGDTQYF.

The J gene is TRBJ2-2, the V gene TRBV5-8; 11 bases are a match to TRBD2. Germline loops: CDR1 SGHTS, CDR2 YDEGEE. The junction had 8 bases not matched to a gene; V was cut back by 4 bases and J by 0 bases. There are 18 residues in the CDR3. The CDR3 bases are TGTGCCAGCAGCACGCGGGGGACTAGCGGTCCGAACACCGGGGAGCTGTTTTTT. Amino acid sequence: CASSTRGTSGPNTGELFF.

The chain combines TRBV19 with TRBJ1-2; 7 positions match TRBD1. Per the germline V gene, CDR1 is LNHDA and CDR2 is SQIVND (reference sequence). The length of the CDR3 is 13 residues. With 5 bases clipped from V and 7 bases from J, the junction kept 7 bases outside the gene matches. Here the CDR3 reads CASSFDRAGGYTF. CDR3 in DNA: TGTGCCAGTAGTTTCGACAGGGCGGGTGGCTACACCTTC. Using reference TRBV19 and TRBJ1-2 for the parts outside the CDR3, the full variable domain is DGGITQSPKYLFRKEGQNVTLSCEQNLNHDAMYWYRQDPGQGLRLIYYSQIVNDFQKGDIAEGYSVSREKKESFPLTVTSAQKNPTAFYLCASSFDRAGGYTFGSGTRLTVV.

The rearrangement links TRBV10-2 to TRBJ2-7; 16 bases agree with TRBD2. The J segment lost 2 bases and the V segment lost 0 bases, leaving 4 bases of the junction unmatched. The CDR3 has 18 residues. Germline CDR1 is WSHSY and CDR2 is SAAADI. In DNA, the CDR3 is TGCGCCAGCAGTGAGTCGGGACTAGCGGGGGGGCCGACCTACGAGCAGTACTTC. This codes for CASSESGLAGGPTYEQYF.

The CDR3 is CAWAGGGPQETQYF. DNA for the CDR3: TGTGCCTGGGCCGGGGGCGGCCCCCAAGAGACCCAGTACTTC. The chain is built from TRBV30 and TRBJ2-5, with D possibly called TRBD1 or TRBD2 (6 bases each). Trimming removed 5 bases at V and 1 base at J, with 14 bases between. This CDR3 has 14 residues. CDR1 and CDR2 (germline): GTSNPN, SVGIG (reference sequence).

In this sample, this clone turned up a few times. The rearrangement links TRBV13 to TRBJ2-1; TRBD1 aligns across 9 bases. V trimming: 6 bases; J trimming: 7 bases; junction bases outside the gene matches: 10. Germline CDR1 and CDR2: PRHDT and FYEKMQ (reference sequence). This CDR3 comprises 15 residues. CDR3 nucleotides: TGTGCCAGCAGTACCGGGACAGGGTTGGTGAATGAGCAGTTCTTC. It encodes CASSTGTGLVNEQFF. Combining the CDR3 with reference TRBV13 and TRBJ2-1 gives the whole variable domain AAGVIQSPRHLIKEKRETATLKCYPIPRHDTVYWYQQGPGQDPQFLISFYEKMQSDKGSIPDRFSAQQFSDYHSELNMSSLELGDSALYFCASSTGTGLVNEQFFGPGTRLTVL.

The V gene is TRBV27, the J gene TRBJ2-5; D not certain. The J call may be mistaken, given a closer DNA end match to TRBJ2-7. Germline V gene lookup returns CDR1 MNHEY and CDR2 SMNVEV (reference sequence). CDR3 length equals 13 residues. CDR3 loop: CASSLPPFYEQYF. CDR3 coding DNA: TGTGCCAGCAGTTTACCCCCTTTCTACGAGCAGTACTTC.

The J gene is TRBJ1-6, the V gene TRBV15, with D possibly TRBD1 on 5 matching bases. The CDR3 extends over 15 amino acids. The V and J ends lost 0 bases and 6 bases respectively, with 9 bases between them. The V gene's germline CDR1 is LNHNV and CDR2 YYDKDF (reference sequence). The CDR3 loop reads CATSRDRGPNSPLHF. The CDR3 DNA follows: TGTGCCACCAGCAGAGATAGGGGACCTAATTCACCCCTCCACTTT.

V gene TRBV19 combines with J gene TRBJ2-5; tentatively, D is TRBD2 (5 bases). There are 14 residues in the CDR3. CDR1 and CDR2 (germline): LNHDA, SQIVND (reference sequence). Trimming pared 1 base from V and 5 bases from J, leaving 11 bases between. CDR3 coding DNA: TGTGCCAGTAGTATAGCGTCTAGCCGGGAGACCCAGTACTTC. The encoded protein is CASSIASSRETQYF.

The V call is TRBV12-5, the J call TRBJ2-3; perhaps TRBD2 as D (6 bases). The CDR3 consists of 16 residues. V lost 0 bases, J lost 3 bases, and 13 bases lay in between. Germline V gives CDR1 LGHNT, CDR2 FRNRAP. Written as DNA, the CDR3 is TGTGCTAGTGGTTTGGTATCGGCGGGGTGGACAGATACGCAGTATTTT. Residues: CASGLVSAGWTDTQYF.

CDR3 nucleotides: TGTGCCTGGAGTGCTGGCCAGGATAGCAATCAGCCCCAGCATTTT. It yields the protein CAWSAGQDSNQPQHF. The chain employs TRBV30 and TRBJ1-5; D gene ambiguous. This CDR3 has 15 residues. With 1 base removed from V and 0 bases from J, the gap between germline ends came to 10 bases. Germline CDR1 and CDR2: GTSNPN and SVGIG (reference sequence).

The V and J genes are TRBV6-1 and TRBJ1-4, with D possibly TRBD1 on 6 matching bases. The germline V gene has CDR1 MNHNS and CDR2 SASEGT. The CDR3 loop spans 19 amino acids. V shed 4 bases and J shed 1 base, with 22 bases lying between them. CDR3 amino acids: CASSVEIRTERITNEKLFF. CDR3 in DNA: TGTGCCAGCAGTGTGGAGATCCGGACAGAGAGGATAACTAATGAAAAACTGTTTTTT.

The V call is TRBV29-1, the J call TRBJ1-4, with 7 bases identical to TRBD1. Germline values: CDR1 SQVTM, CDR2 ANQGSEA. This CDR3 is 15 amino acids long. V was clipped by 6 bases and J by 4 bases; unmatched bases: 11. CDR3 protein: CSVRNGQAFNEKLFF. In DNA form, the CDR3 reads TGCAGCGTCAGAAATGGACAGGCTTTTAATGAAAAACTGTTTTTT.

This clone was seen only a few times. For the CDR3, the DNA is TGTGCCAGCTCACCTAATCCCGGAGCGAACACCGGGGAGCTGTTTTTT. Translated, it gives CASSPNPGANTGELFF. The chain combines TRBV18 with TRBJ2-2; D not resolved. Germline V gene sequence: CDR1 KGHSH, CDR2 LQKENI. CDR3 length equals 16 residues. Trimming removed 3 bases at V and 0 bases at J, with 11 bases between.

In its sample, this clone was seen a few times. The chain links TRBV4-1 to TRBJ1-4; no firm D call. The CDR3 is 16 amino acids. V lost 1 base, J lost 6 bases, and 15 bases lay in between. CDR1 and CDR2 (germline): MGHRA, YSYEKL. In nucleotides, the CDR3 is TGCGCCAGCAGCCAAGTGAACATGGGGTGGTATGAAAAACTGTTTTTT. Protein product: CASSQVNMGWYEKLFF.

V and J are TRBV30 and TRBJ2-7; D not resolved. From germline, CDR1 is GTSNPN and CDR2 SVGIG (reference sequence). The CDR3 length is 11 residues. The V end was cut by 1 base, the J end by 6 bases, with 7 bases between. This CDR3 is CAWSGRREQYF. CDR3 bases: TGTGCCTGGAGTGGACGACGCGAGCAGTACTTC.

Remarks on this clone: The CDR3 does not end in the conserved phenylalanine or tryptophan, so this is likely a read error. The chain has TRBV19 and TRBJ1-2; 9 bases align to TRBD1. The CDR3 sequence is 15 residues long. Per germline, CDR1 LNHDA and CDR2 SQIVND (reference sequence). The V and J ends lost 5 bases and 4 bases, in that order; junction bases with no gene match: 8. CDR3 protein: CASSPRTGAGYGYTL. The CDR3 DNA sequence: TGTGCCAGTAGTCCGAGGACAGGGGCGGGCTATGGCTACACCCTC.

The gene calls are TRBV6-1 and TRBJ1-2; D is uncertain. Germline values: CDR1 MNHNS, CDR2 SASEGT. V lost 4 bases, J lost 4 bases, and 13 bases lay in between. The CDR3 is 14 amino acids. CDR3 loop: CASSVSGTFYGYTF. CDR3 nucleotides: TGTGCCAGCAGTGTTTCAGGAACTTTCTATGGCTACACCTTC.

The chain's CDR3 is CASSHSTTRRQPQHF. The CDR3 nucleotides read TGCGCCAGCAGCCACTCCACCACCCGGCGGCAGCCCCAGCATTTT. V gene TRBV4-1 combines with J gene TRBJ1-5; no reliable D call. Germline V gene data show CDR1 as MGHRA and CDR2 as YSYEKL. This CDR3 has 15 amino acids. V was trimmed by 3 bases and J by 7 bases, leaving 16 bases between them.

The J gene is TRBJ2-1, the V gene TRBV11-2, with D uncertain. The germline V gene has CDR1 SGHAT and CDR2 FQNNGV. The CDR3 spans 14 residues. V was pared by 1 base and J by 0 bases, with 4 bases between. The CDR3 protein is CASSLGSSYNEQFF. DNA for the CDR3: TGTGCCAGCAGCTTAGGGAGCTCCTACAATGAGCAGTTCTTC. The variable domain in full, completed from reference TRBV11-2 and TRBJ2-1, reads EAGVAQSPRYKIIEKRQSVAFWCNPISGHATLYWYQQILGQGPKLLIQFQNNGVVDDSQLPKDRFSAERLKGVDSTLKIQPAKLEDSAVYLCASSLGSSYNEQFFGPGTRLTVL.

CDR3 in amino acids: CASSREGVADTQYF. The DNA for the CDR3 is TGTGCCAGCAGCCGGGAGGGGGTTGCAGATACGCAGTATTTT. The genes are TRBV14 and TRBJ2-3, with a possible D match to TRBD2 (7 bases). Germline V gene lookup returns CDR1 SGHDN and CDR2 FVKESK. V was cut by 4 bases and J by 4 bases, with 12 bases left in between. The CDR3 loop spans 14 amino acids.

This clone was picked up a small number of times. The rearrangement joins TRBV11-3 to TRBJ1-1; 7 nucleotides agree with TRBD1. V lost 8 bases and J lost 5; bases outside the gene matches: 14. The CDR3 covers 15 residues. Germline V gene sequence: CDR1 SGHNT, CDR2 YENEEA. CDR3: CASGTRQGEKTEAFF. In DNA form, the CDR3 reads TGTGCCAGCGGGACCCGACAGGGAGAAAAAACTGAAGCTTTCTTT.

The chain couples TRBV18 to TRBJ2-7, with D unclear. The CDR3 contains 12 residues. V lost 6 bases to trimming and J lost 2 bases, with 8 bases between them. The germline gives CDR1 KGHSH, CDR2 LQKENI. The DNA of the CDR3 is TGTGCCAGCTCGTCCTCCGCCTACGAGCAGTACTTC. Its protein product is CASSSSAYEQYF. The full variable domain, completed using reference TRBV18 and TRBJ2-7, is NAGVMQNPRHLVRRRGQEARLRCSPMKGHSHVYWYRQLPEEGLKFMVYLQKENIIDESGMPKERFSAEFPKEGPSILRIQQVVRGDSAAYFCASSSSAYEQYFGPGTRLTVT.

The chain joins TRBV6-4 to TRBJ1-2; 8 nucleotides agree with TRBD1. Trimming took 6 bases from V and 4 from J; bases not matched to a gene: 4. Per germline, CDR1 MRHNA and CDR2 SNTAGT. CDR3 length: 13 residues. CDR3 residues: CASRAGTGYGYTF. CDR3 nucleotides: TGTGCCAGCAGAGCCGGGACAGGCTATGGCTACACCTTC.